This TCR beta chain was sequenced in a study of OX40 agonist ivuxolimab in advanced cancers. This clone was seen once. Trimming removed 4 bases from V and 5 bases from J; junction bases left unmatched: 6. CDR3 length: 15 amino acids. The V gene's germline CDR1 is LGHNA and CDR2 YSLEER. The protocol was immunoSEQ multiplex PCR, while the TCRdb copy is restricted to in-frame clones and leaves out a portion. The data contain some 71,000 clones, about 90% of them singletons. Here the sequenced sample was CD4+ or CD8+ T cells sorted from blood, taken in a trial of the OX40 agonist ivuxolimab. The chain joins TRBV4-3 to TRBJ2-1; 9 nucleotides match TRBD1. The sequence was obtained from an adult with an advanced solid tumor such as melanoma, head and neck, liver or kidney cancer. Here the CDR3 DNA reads TGCGCCAGCAGCCGGATGGACAGGGGAAACAATGAGCAGTTCTTC. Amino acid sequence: CASSRMDRGNNEQFF.